Listed below are T cell receptor beta chains from one sample, sequenced in a study of blood T cell repertoires in COVID-19. Measured with immunoSEQ multiplex PCR; TCRdb has only the in-frame clones, and not every one. The table shows some 95,000 clones, with more than 85% occurring only once. What was sequenced was peripheral blood. Receptors originate from a human donor with active COVID-19. The donor label of this sample is uncertain. Both conserved end residues are part of each CDR3. The D gene is left open where the match is weak. Size values are once, few and many counts, or a class for expanded clones, and some rows have none.

clone_size | j_call | d_call | v_call | cdr3_aa | cdr3_nt
. | TRBJ1-1 | TRBD1 | TRBV2 | CASSPQPDREAFF | TGTGCCAGCAGTCCCCAACCGGACAGGGAAGCTTTCTTT
. | TRBJ2-7 | TRBD1 | TRBV29-1 | CSVEETGNEQYF | TGCAGCGTTGAAGAGACAGGGAACGAGCAGTACTTC
. | TRBJ2-4 | TRBD2 | TRBV7-2 | CASSPKRGGKNIQYF | TGTGCCAGCAGCCCTAAGCGGGGTGGCAAAAACATTCAGTACTTC
. | TRBJ1-1 | TRBD1 | TRBV7-8 | CASSLPPTGLTMNTEAFF | TGTGCCAGCAGCTTACCCCCGACAGGGCTTACCATGAACACTGAAGCTTTCTTT
. | TRBJ2-7 | TRBD2 | TRBV7-6 | CASSPPGGGPGEQYF | TGTGCCAGCAGCCCCCCCGGCGGGGGGCCGGGTGAGCAGTACTTC
. | TRBJ1-2 | TRBD1 | TRBV27 | CASSPHDRVNYGYTF | TGTGCCAGCAGTCCGCACGACAGGGTTAACTATGGCTACACCTTC
. | TRBJ2-7 | . | TRBV5-1 | CASSLELTSAYEQYF | TGCGCCAGCAGCTTGGAACTCACTTCTGCCTACGAGCAGTACTTC
once | TRBJ1-3 | TRBD1 | TRBV7-2 | CASSFPGQGALRNTIYF | TGTGCCAGCAGCTTCCCCGGACAGGGGGCCCTAAGAAACACCATATATTTT
. | TRBJ2-1 | TRBD2 | TRBV6-4 | CASSASGDYNEQFF | TGTGCCAGCAGTGCTAGCGGGGATTACAATGAGCAGTTCTTC
. | TRBJ2-2 | . | TRBV3-1/TRBV3-2 | CASSQESGGARAGELFF | TGTGCCAGCAGCCAAGAGTCGGGGGGCGCACGGGCCGGGGAGCTGTTTTTT
. | TRBJ1-1 | TRBD1 | TRBV5-1 | CASSRDRGGTEAFF | TGCGCCAGCAGCCGGGACAGGGGTGGAACTGAAGCTTTCTTT
. | TRBJ1-6 | . | TRBV28 | CASSFSGGFNSPLHF | TGTGCCAGCAGCTTCTCCGGGGGTTTTAATTCACCCCTCCACTTT
. | TRBJ2-5 | . | TRBV4-3 | CASSHHQGRGETQYF | TGCGCCAGCAGCCACCACCAGGGGAGGGGAGAGACCCAGTACTTC
. | TRBJ2-1 | . | TRBV4-1 | CASSPTTGLSYNEQFF | TGCGCCAGCAGCCCGACCACAGGGCTCTCCTACAATGAGCAGTTCTTC
. | TRBJ2-7 | . | TRBV27 | CASSRRVGGSYEQYF | TGTGCCAGCAGTAGGAGAGTAGGGGGCTCCTACGAGCAGTACTTC
. | TRBJ1-6 | . | TRBV3-1/TRBV3-2 | CASSAVLEDVYNSPLHF | TGTGCCAGCAGCGCAGTCTTGGAGGACGTATATAATTCACCCCTCCACTTT
few | TRBJ2-7 | . | TRBV2 | CASNEQGGEQYF | TGTGCCAGCAACGAACAGGGTGGCGAGCAGTACTTC
. | TRBJ1-1 | TRBD1 | TRBV14 | CASSQDGPGGTNTEAFF | TGTGCCAGCAGCCAAGATGGTCCAGGGGGCACGAACACTGAAGCTTTCTTT
. | TRBJ2-2 | . | TRBV7-3 | CASSIHGQAGELFF | TGTGCCAGCAGCATCCACGGACAAGCCGGGGAGCTGTTTTTT
. | TRBJ2-2 | TRBD1 | TRBV5-4 | CASSLGQGAYTGELFF | TGTGCCAGCAGCTTAGGACAGGGGGCCTACACCGGGGAGCTGTTTTTT
. | TRBJ1-6 | . | TRBV4-3 | CASSQLPGYNSPLHF | TGCGCCAGCAGCCAATTGCCAGGTTATAATTCACCCCTCCACTTT
. | TRBJ1-2 | TRBD1 | TRBV7-6 | CASSSQTGEYYGYTF | TGTGCCAGCAGCTCACAGACAGGGGAGTACTATGGCTACACCTTC
. | TRBJ1-2 | TRBD1 | TRBV27 | CASSFGQGIYGYTF | TGTGCCAGCAGTTTCGGACAGGGGATCTATGGCTACACCTTC
. | TRBJ1-6 | . | TRBV19 | CASSAAEGPLHF | TGTGCCAGTAGTGCCGCCGAGGGCCCCCTCCACTTT
once | TRBJ2-3 | . | TRBV27 | CASSLGSELRDTQYF | TGTGCCAGCAGTTTAGGGTCGGAGCTCCGGGATACGCAGTATTTT
. | TRBJ1-6 | . | TRBV2 | CASSQRASPLHF | TGTGCCAGCAGCCAGCGAGCTTCACCCCTCCACTTT
. | TRBJ1-5 | . | TRBV7-3 | CASSSCQPQHF | TGTGCCAGCAGCTCTTGTCAGCCCCAGCATTTT
few | TRBJ1-1 | TRBD1 | TRBV7-9 | CASSLAVHLSGGYTEAFF | TGTGCCAGCAGCTTGGCAGTCCATCTTTCAGGGGGTTACACTGAAGCTTTCTTT
. | TRBJ1-1 | TRBD1 | TRBV19 | CASSHKQGAQGTEAFF | TGTGCCAGTAGTCATAAACAGGGGGCGCAGGGCACTGAAGCTTTCTTT
few | TRBJ1-5 | . | TRBV12-3/TRBV12-4 | CASSPGGNQPQHF | TGTGCCAGCAGTCCCGGGGGCAATCAGCCCCAGCATTTT
. | TRBJ2-1 | TRBD1 | TRBV5-1 | CASSRDREYNEQFF | TGCGCCAGCAGCCGGGACAGGGAATACAATGAGCAGTTCTTC
once | TRBJ2-2 | . | TRBV11-3 | CASSQAGQDGELFF | TGTGCCAGCAGCCAAGCAGGGCAAGACGGGGAGCTGTTTTTT
. | TRBJ2-1 | TRBD2 | TRBV2 | CASSAGTSGGAGLYNEQFF | TGTGCCAGCAGCGCCGGGACTAGCGGGGGGGCAGGGTTGTACAATGAGCAGTTCTTC
. | TRBJ2-2 | . | TRBV6-5 | CASSYETGNTGELFF | TGTGCCAGCAGTTACGAAACAGGGAACACCGGGGAGCTGTTTTTT
. | TRBJ2-1 | . | TRBV20-1 | CSASSVNEQFF | TGCAGTGCCTCTAGCGTTAATGAGCAGTTCTTC
. | TRBJ2-3 | TRBD2 | TRBV10-3 | CAISEPGTSGGGFTQYF | TGTGCCATCAGTGAGCCTGGGACTAGCGGGGGGGGTTTTACGCAGTATTTT
. | TRBJ1-1 | . | TRBV6-2/TRBV6-3 | CASSYFRNTEAFF | TGTGCCAGCAGTTACTTCAGAAACACTGAAGCTTTCTTT
once | TRBJ2-3 | . | TRBV4-1 | CASSQTGLTDTQYF | TGCGCCAGCAGCCAGACAGGATTAACAGATACGCAGTATTTT
. | TRBJ1-2 | TRBD1 | TRBV9 | CASSVKDRVGANYGYTF | TGTGCCAGCAGCGTGAAGGACAGGGTGGGGGCTAACTATGGCTACACCTTC
. | TRBJ2-7 | . | TRBV5-6 | CASSFQVYPPGEQYF | TGTGCCAGCAGCTTCCAGGTTTACCCTCCCGGCGAGCAGTACTTC
medium-sized | TRBJ1-2 | . | TRBV19 | CAARSIRGGYTF | TGTGCCGCACGCAGTATTAGGGGTGGCTACACCTTC
. | TRBJ1-1 | TRBD1 | TRBV19 | CASSIPQGAKTTFF | TGTGCCAGTAGTATACCTCAGGGGGCGAAAACAACTTTCTTT
many | TRBJ1-2 | . | TRBV10-3 | CAISPAGTNNYGYTF | TGTGCCATCAGTCCTGCAGGGACTAATAACTATGGCTACACCTTC
few | TRBJ2-1 | TRBD1 | TRBV28 | CASRTGGMNEQFF | TGTGCCAGCAGGACAGGGGGGATGAATGAGCAGTTCTTC
. | TRBJ2-1 | TRBD1 | TRBV5-4 | CASSDTTGENEQFF | TGTGCCAGCAGCGATACGACAGGGGAGAATGAGCAGTTCTTC
. | TRBJ2-5 | TRBD2 | TRBV28 | CASSFTGGEETQYF | TGTGCCAGCAGTTTCACCGGGGGGGAGGAGACCCAGTACTTC
. | TRBJ2-7 | . | TRBV5-1 | CASSPDKPTGSDEQYF | TGCGCCAGCAGCCCCGACAAACCTACAGGGTCCGACGAGCAGTACTTC
once | TRBJ2-1 | . | TRBV24-1 | CATSDLRGIYNEQFF | TGTGCCACCAGTGATTTACGGGGTATCTACAATGAGCAGTTCTTC
. | TRBJ2-1 | TRBD2 | TRBV27 | CASSLLLAGNKYNEQFF | TGTGCCAGCAGTTTATTATTAGCGGGGAATAAATACAATGAGCAGTTCTTC
. | TRBJ2-5 | TRBD1 | TRBV9 | CASSEGTAKTQYF | TGTGCCAGCAGCGAGGGGACAGCAAAGACCCAGTACTTC
. | TRBJ2-3 | TRBD2 | TRBV3-1/TRBV3-2 | CASSQGTSGGALPDTQYF | TGTGCCAGCAGCCAAGGAACTAGCGGGGGGGCCTTGCCAGATACGCAGTATTTT
. | TRBJ2-3 | . | TRBV6-1 | CASSDAVSTDTQYF | TGTGCCAGCAGTGACGCAGTTAGCACAGATACGCAGTATTTT
. | TRBJ2-7 | . | TRBV3-1/TRBV3-2 | CASSQDSQGVHEQYF | TGTGCCAGCAGCCAAGATAGTCAAGGGGTCCACGAGCAGTACTTC
. | TRBJ1-2 | . | TRBV13 | CASSTPDSYGYTF | TGTGCCAGCAGCACTCCCGACAGCTATGGCTACACCTTC
. | TRBJ2-2 | TRBD1 | TRBV4-1 | CASSQGDRGGTGELFF | TGCGCCAGCAGCCAAGGGGACAGGGGGGGCACCGGGGAGCTGTTTTTT
. | TRBJ1-1 | TRBD1 | TRBV7-9 | CASSSGQGRPPEAFF | TGTGCCAGCAGCTCTGGACAGGGGCGTCCCCCTGAAGCTTTCTTT
. | TRBJ2-1 | TRBD1 | TRBV15 | CATSRDLGGQEEFF | TGTGCCACCAGCAGAGATCTCGGTGGACAGGAGGAGTTCTTC
. | TRBJ1-2 | TRBD1 | TRBV6-5 | CASRRTGTGAYTF | TGTGCCAGCAGGAGGACTGGGACAGGAGCCTACACCTTC
. | TRBJ2-3 | . | TRBV7-3 | CASSLTSGTADTQYF | TGTGCCAGCAGCTTAACTAGCGGTACAGCAGATACGCAGTATTTT
. | TRBJ2-5 | TRBD2 | TRBV18 | CASSPRTSGVPGETQYF | TGTGCCAGCTCACCGCGGACTAGCGGGGTCCCAGGGGAGACCCAGTACTTC